This entry concerns a single T cell receptor beta chain. This entry is derived from a study of T cells of healthy individuals. Trimming stripped 5 bases from V and 0 bases from J, with 17 bases between. The CDR3 covers 16 residues. CDR1 and CDR2 from the germline V gene are DFQATT and SNEGSKA (reference sequence). TCRdb processed the 5' RACE reads anew with MiXCR; each CDR3 protein has one entry. Of 85,000 to 100,000 distinct CDR3 sequences in the sample, around 17% were seen once. The rearrangement links TRBV20-1 to TRBJ1-5; tentative D call: TRBD1 (5 bases). This sequence was found in a human donor in good health. CDR3 DNA sequence: TGCAGTGCTCGGGGCCCTGGGTGGGATAGCAATCAGCCCCAGCATTTT. It codes for CSARGPGWDSNQPQHF.